The 20 T cell receptor beta chains below all came from one sample that was sequenced in a study of blood T cell repertoires in COVID-19. TCRdb keeps only in-frame clones here, not all; method: immunoSEQ multiplex PCR. This table has roughly 400,000 clones, about 90% appearing once. Sequencing was performed on PBMCs or T cells enriched from blood (not recorded which). The receptors were sampled from a man younger than 35 who had recovered from COVID-19.

This clone was recorded once. This rearrangement joins TRBV28 to TRBJ1-5, with a possible D match to TRBD1 (6 bases). V shed 7 bases and J shed 3 bases, with 13 bases lying between them. Per the germline V gene, CDR1 is MDHEN and CDR2 is SYDVKM. The CDR3 totals 14 residues. The CDR3 loop reads CASKRQANNQPQHF. The CDR3 region has the DNA TGTGCCAGCAAGAGACAGGCCAACAATCAGCCCCAGCATTTT.

The chain joins TRBV6-5 to TRBJ1-5; TRBD1 is a possible D gene (5 bases). Germline CDR1 MNHEY, CDR2 SVGAGI. V was shortened by 2 bases and J by 7 bases, with 12 bases between the two germline ends. This CDR3 spans 14 amino acids. This CDR3 is CASSYGGGSQPQHF. The CDR3 nucleotides are TGTGCCAGCAGTTACGGGGGGGGATCCCAGCCCCAGCATTTT.

This clone showed up just once. The rearrangement links TRBV9 to TRBJ1-1; TRBD1 aligns across 9 bases. Germline V gene sequence: CDR1 SGDLS, CDR2 YYNGEE. There are 14 residues in the CDR3. J was trimmed by 3 bases and V by 3 bases; bases with no gene match: 3. CDR3 sequence: CASSGGQGYTEAFF. The CDR3 DNA is TGTGCCAGCAGCGGGGGACAGGGCTACACTGAAGCTTTCTTT.

The chain uses TRBV7-9 and TRBJ1-2; 9 bases map to TRBD1. This CDR3 has 14 residues. The germline V gene has CDR1 SEHNR and CDR2 FQNEAQ (reference sequence). V shed 3 bases and J 8 bases; nucleotides not matched to a gene: 7. The CDR3 DNA sequence: TGTGCCAGCAGCTTCCCGGGACAGGGTGGAGGCTACACCTTC. It codes for CASSFPGQGGGYTF.

This rearrangement joins TRBV30 to TRBJ2-3, with unresolved D. Trimming took 0 bases from V and 2 from J, leaving 6 bases between them. The CDR3 is 13 amino acids. Germline CDR1 and CDR2: GTSNPN and SVGIG (reference sequence). This CDR3 is CAWSVKLTDTQYF. The CDR3 DNA is TGTGCCTGGAGTGTAAAGCTCACAGATACGCAGTATTTT.

The chain has TRBV2 and TRBJ2-7; 8 bases are shared with TRBD1. CDR3 size: 15 residues. V lost 4 bases and J lost 3; bases outside the gene matches: 8. CDR1 is SNHLY and CDR2 is FYNNEI in the germline V gene. The CDR3: CASSAHRGSRYEQYF. CDR3 in DNA: TGTGCCAGCAGTGCTCACAGGGGGAGCCGCTACGAGCAGTACTTC. The full variable domain, its missing parts supplied by reference TRBV2 and TRBJ2-7, is EPEVTQTPSHQVTQMGQEVILRCVPISNHLYFYWYRQILGQKVEFLVSFYNNEISEKSEIFDDQFSVERPDGSNFTLKIRSTKLEDSAMYFCASSAHRGSRYEQYFGPGTRLTVT.

CDR3 region: CASSQGGTLQAFF. The CDR3 DNA sequence: TGTGCCAGCAGCCAAGGGGGGACTCTTCAAGCTTTCTTT. The V and J genes are TRBV3-1 (or the pseudogene TRBV3-2) and TRBJ1-1; D is possibly TRBD1 (5 bases). V lost 1 base, J lost 9 bases, and 12 bases lay in between. The CDR3 covers 13 residues. Germline CDR1 reads LGHDT; CDR2 reads YNNKEL (reference sequence).

The chain employs TRBV2 and TRBJ1-4, with unresolved D. CDR3 size: 13 residues. Germline-derived CDR1 and CDR2 are SNHLY and FYNNEI. V was clipped by 7 bases and J by 8 bases, with 14 bases between them. The CDR3 coding sequence is TGTGCCAGCATGAGGCGACGAGGGGAAAAACTGTTTTTT. Translated: CASMRRRGEKLFF.

The V call is TRBV10-2, the J call TRBJ2-7; TRBD2 is a possible D gene (5 bases). Germline V gene data show CDR1 as WSHSY and CDR2 as SAAADI. Trimming removed 2 bases from V and 5 bases from J, with 13 bases in between. CDR3 length equals 14 residues. The CDR3 sequence is CASSEGLADDEQYF. For the CDR3, the DNA is TGCGCCAGCAGTGAGGGCCTAGCAGATGACGAGCAGTACTTC.

The CDR3 DNA follows: TGTGCCAGCAGCTCCAGGACAGGGAACTCTGGAAACACCATATATTTT. Amino acids: CASSSRTGNSGNTIYF. The chain couples TRBV11-2 to TRBJ1-3; 8 nucleotides match TRBD1. V shed 4 bases and J 0 bases; nucleotides not matched to a gene: 5. This CDR3 contains 16 residues. Germline lookup yields CDR1 SGHAT and CDR2 FQNNGV.

The chain recombines TRBV12-5 with TRBJ1-4; tentative D call: TRBD1 (5 bases). CDR1 is LGHNT and CDR2 is FRNRAP in the germline V gene. Trimming cost V 3 bases and J 0 bases, with 11 bases left between them. There are 16 residues in the CDR3. Here the CDR3 reads CASGFLAGATNEKLFF. The CDR3 nucleotides read TGTGCTAGTGGTTTCCTAGCGGGGGCAACTAATGAAAAACTGTTTTTT.

This chain connects TRBV11-2 to TRBJ1-5; D is undetermined. CDR1 and CDR2 from the germline V gene are SGHAT and FQNNGV. Deletions cut 0 bases from V and 6 bases from J, with 6 bases between. This CDR3 comprises 13 residues. DNA for the CDR3: TGTGCCAGCAGCTTAGATTCGGGTCAGCCCCAGCATTTT. It translates to CASSLDSGQPQHF.

The table lists this clone with a few counts. The chain joins TRBV29-1 to TRBJ1-2, with D possibly matching TRBD1 (6 bases). The germline V and J ends were trimmed by 6 bases and 4 bases, with 15 bases remaining between them. This CDR3 has 13 residues. The germline gives CDR1 SQVTM, CDR2 ANQGSEA. The CDR3 spells CSVGDIRSYGYTF. CDR3 coding DNA: TGCAGCGTCGGGGACATCAGGTCCTATGGCTACACCTTC. Filled out from reference TRBV29-1 and TRBJ1-2, the complete variable domain reads SAVISQKPSRDICQRGTSLTIQCQVDSQVTMMFWYRQQPGQSLTLIATANQGSEATYESGFVIDKFPISRPNLTFSTLTVSNMSPEDSSIYLCSVGDIRSYGYTFGSGTRLTVV.

The V and J genes are TRBV7-2 and TRBJ1-3; D not resolved. Trimming removed 0 bases from V and 2 bases from J, with 14 bases in between. There are 17 residues in the CDR3. In germline, CDR1 is SGHTA, CDR2 FQGNSA. The DNA of the CDR3 is TGTGCCAGCAGCTTAGCGCATGGGCTGCACCCTGGAAACACCATATATTTT. Residues: CASSLAHGLHPGNTIYF.

The CDR3 sequence: CASSQGSGGQNTF. The DNA for the CDR3 is TGTGCCAGCAGCCAAGGTTCTGGAGGTCAAAACACCTTC. The chain recombines TRBV3-1 (or the pseudogene TRBV3-2) with TRBJ1-2; D uncertain. The CDR3 is 13 amino acids. Per the germline V gene, CDR1 is LGHDT and CDR2 is YNNKEL (reference sequence). V gave up 1 base and J gave up 12 bases, with 15 bases separating them.

The chain employs TRBV15 and TRBJ1-5; 8 bases agree with TRBD1. With V trimmed by 1 base and J by 5 bases, 4 bases remained unmatched. The length of the CDR3 is 15 residues. Germline CDR1 reads LNHNV; CDR2 reads YYDKDF (reference sequence). The CDR3 DNA reads TGTGCCACCAGCAGAGGGAACAGGGGGGATCAGCCCCAGCATTTT. Translated: CATSRGNRGDQPQHF.

This chain connects TRBV2 to TRBJ2-7, with 8 bases aligning to TRBD1. The CDR3 length is 15 residues. With V trimmed by 6 bases and J by 0 bases, 7 bases remained unmatched. Germline CDR1 SNHLY, CDR2 FYNNEI. The CDR3, as DNA: TGTGCCAGCAGGAACGGACAGGGTGGCTCCTACGAGCAGTACTTC. Its translation is CASRNGQGGSYEQYF.

The CDR3 DNA sequence: TGTGCCAGCAGTGAAGGCAGGGGCGTTGTAACTGGAAACACCATATATTTT. Protein product: CASSEGRGVVTGNTIYF. The chain couples TRBV2 to TRBJ1-3, with D perhaps matching TRBD1 (6 bases). V was pared by 1 base and J by 2 bases, with 15 bases between. Germline V CDR1 and CDR2: SNHLY, FYNNEI. This CDR3 is built from 17 residues.

The V call is TRBV5-5, the J call TRBJ2-5, with a tentative D call TRBD1 (6 bases). Germline-derived CDR1 and CDR2 are SGHKS and YYEKEE (reference sequence). CDR3 length: 16 amino acids. V was pared by 0 bases and J by 5 bases, with 17 bases between. DNA of the CDR3: TGTGCCAGCAGCTTGGACAGGGCCGGGAAGGGGGAGACCCAGTACTTC. Its protein product is CASSLDRAGKGETQYF.

V and J are TRBV5-4 and TRBJ1-1; D gene ambiguous. Germline assignment: CDR1 SGHNT and CDR2 YYREEE (reference sequence). The CDR3 is 15 residues long. V was cut by 2 bases and J by 3 bases, with 14 bases left in between. CDR3 nucleotide sequence: TGTGCCAGCAGCTTAATCTACCGGGAGGACACTGAAGCTTTCTTT. Translation gives CASSLIYREDTEAFF.